This T cell receptor beta chain was captured by sequencing in a study of a mutant IDH1 vaccine in newly diagnosed glioma. On this clone: Its antigen is still unknown.

The repertoire was sequenced with immunoSEQ multiplex PCR; TCRdb's copy has only in-frame clones and lacks some. Among around 56,000 clones listed, roughly 80% were seen once. The CDR3 has 15 residues. V lost 5 bases and J lost 1, with 11 bases in between. Germline-derived CDR1 and CDR2 are MNHEY and SVGAGI. Time point indicated: week 5, during vaccination. All doses held 300 ug of mutant IDH1 20-mer peptide, with topical imiquimod. Donor diagnoses consisted of new WHO grade 3 or 4 IDH1-mutant, ATRX-lost astrocytomas. Sequenced here: PBMCs, sampled from a glioma patient whose treatment included an IDH1 peptide vaccine. The source of this sequence is a woman under 30 with glioma. Some clones in this sample may be carry-over from other donors' samples. The chain has TRBV6-5 and TRBJ2-2, with D perhaps matching TRBD2 (5 bases). CDR3 protein: CASSTRRGNTGELFF. Written as DNA, the CDR3 is TGTGCCAGCAGTACTAGGAGAGGGAACACCGGGGAGCTGTTTTTT.